This TCR beta chain is from a study of blood T cell repertoires in COVID-19. At the level of the study: There were acute and convalescent COVID-19 samples, and they came from the United States, Italy and Spain. In each case, the material was cDNA or gDNA derived from T cells, B-cell-depleted T cells, or PBMCs.

The ends lost 1 base at V and 2 bases at J; junction bases unmatched: 10. The CDR3 is 17 amino acids. The germline gives CDR1 SEHNR, CDR2 FQNEAQ (reference sequence). The authors' processing: Researchers report that nucleated cell counts were estimated from reference gene primer amplification. TCRdb's copy holds only in-frame clones and misses some; the assay was immunoSEQ multiplex PCR. D and trimming come from the DNA, and the V and J calls and clone size come from that table. The sample contains around 35,000 clones, roughly 90% of which appear only once. Sequencing was carried out using peripheral blood. This TCR derives from a human donor in a cohort sampled during active COVID-19. The chain couples TRBV7-9 to TRBJ2-7; the match to TRBD2 covers 8 bases. CDR3 loop: CASSLGVGREVTYEQYF. The CDR3 DNA sequence: TGTGCCAGCAGCTTAGGAGTAGGGCGGGAGGTAACCTACGAGCAGTACTTC.